This T cell receptor beta chain came from a study of immune evolution from preneoplasia to lung adenocarcinoma. Study findings and constraints: KRAS-mutant nodules had the highest T cell clonality.

Note on this clone: What it binds is unknown.

TCRdb keeps only in-frame clones here, not all; method: immunoSEQ multiplex PCR. The data hold some 4,300 clones, with 70% to 85% observed a single time. V was trimmed by 4 bases and J by 1 base, leaving 7 bases between them. The CDR3 spans 14 residues. Germline V gene data show CDR1 as SNHLY and CDR2 as FYNNEI. The specimen sequenced was FFPE minimally invasive lung adenocarcinoma tissue. This clonotype originated in a person aged 50-70 years with lung adenocarcinoma. The chain has TRBV2 and TRBJ1-4; D uncertain. In nucleotides, the CDR3 is TGTGCCAGCAGTGTGTCCAGAACTAATGAAAAACTGTTTTTT. Translated, it gives CASSVSRTNEKLFF. Based on the CDR3 plus reference TRBV2 and TRBJ1-4, the full variable domain is EPEVTQTPSHQVTQMGQEVILRCVPISNHLYFYWYRQILGQKVEFLVSFYNNEISEKSEIFDDQFSVERPDGSNFTLKIRSTKLEDSAMYFCASSVSRTNEKLFFGSGTQLSVL.